This passage covers 11 T cell receptor beta chains from one sample sequenced in a study of T cell responses to AZD1222 COVID-19 vaccine. Here immunoSEQ multiplex PCR was the method, and the copy in TCRdb shows in-frame clones only, minus some. Among approximately 100,000 clones listed, about 93% were seen once. The sample was peripheral blood, taken on day 0 of AZD1222 vaccination. These TCRs come from an adult in good health.

The rearrangement uses TRBV7-9 and TRBJ2-5; 8 nucleotides line up with TRBD1. Trimming cost V 5 bases and J 4 bases; bases outside gene matches: 3. CDR1 and CDR2 from the germline V gene are SEHNR and FQNEAQ (reference sequence). The length of the CDR3 is 13 residues. The CDR3 DNA reads as TGTGCCAGCAGCAACAGGGGGTCAGAGACCCAGTACTTC. This codes for CASSNRGSETQYF.

The chain carries TRBV28 and TRBJ2-1; possible D gene TRBD2, 6 bases. The V end lost 7 bases, the J end lost 9 bases, and 19 bases lay between the germline ends. The germline gives CDR1 MDHEN, CDR2 SYDVKM. The CDR3 runs 14 residues. As DNA, the CDR3 is TGTGCCAGCATGGGAGGCCCTGAGAAGACTGAGCAGTTCTTC. Translation gives CASMGGPEKTEQFF.

V usage is TRBV7-3 and J usage is TRBJ1-2; D uncertain. The CDR3 consists of 13 residues. Deletions cut 5 bases from V and 6 bases from J, with 13 bases between. Germline assignment: CDR1 SGHTA and CDR2 FQGTGA. The CDR3 spells CASSPLAGDGYTF. CDR3 nucleotides: TGTGCCAGCAGCCCCCTCGCCGGGGATGGCTACACCTTC. The entire variable domain, with the rest obtained from reference TRBV7-3 and TRBJ1-2, is as follows: GAGVSQTPSNKVTEKGKYVELRCDPISGHTALYWYRQSLGQGPEFLIYFQGTGAADDSGLPNDRFFAVRPEGSVSTLKIQRTERGDSAVYLCASSPLAGDGYTFGSGTRLTVV.

The chain joins TRBV7-2 to TRBJ1-5; D unresolved. CDR1 and CDR2 from the germline V gene are SGHTA and FQGNSA. The CDR3 totals 15 residues. The V gene lost 1 base and the J gene lost 7 bases, with 14 bases spanning the gap. CDR3 sequence: CASSLGFGLGQPQHF. CDR3 DNA sequence: TGTGCCAGCAGCTTAGGTTTCGGACTGGGGCAGCCCCAGCATTTT.

This chain joins TRBV27 and TRBJ1-2; D is possibly TRBD1 (5 bases). V gave up 2 bases and J gave up 8 bases, with 12 bases separating them. Germline V gene lookup returns CDR1 MNHEY and CDR2 SMNVEV (reference sequence). The CDR3 extends over 13 amino acids. CDR3 bases: TGTGCCAGCAGTTTAAAGGCAGGGCACGGCTACACCTTC. Translated: CASSLKAGHGYTF.

The chain recombines TRBV27 with TRBJ1-1; TRBD1 might be the D (5 bases). The CDR3 totals 13 residues. Trimming cost V 2 bases and J 4 bases, with 8 bases left between them. Germline CDR1 is MNHEY and CDR2 is SMNVEV (reference sequence). The CDR3 DNA sequence: TGTGCCAGCAGTTTAGGGGGTAGCACTGAAGCTTTCTTT. Its protein product is CASSLGGSTEAFF.

The V and J genes are TRBV9 and TRBJ1-6; a possible D gene is TRBD1 (6 bases). CDR1 is SGDLS, CDR2 YYNGEE, per germline. Trimming pared 1 base from V and 7 bases from J, leaving 6 bases between. The CDR3 is 13 amino acids. The CDR3 DNA follows: TGTGCCAGCAGCGTACAGGGGAATTCACCCCTCCACTTT. Protein product: CASSVQGNSPLHF.

The rearrangement joins TRBV29-1 to TRBJ2-3; no clear D. The germline V gene has CDR1 SQVTM and CDR2 ANQGSEA. V lost 4 bases and J lost 5, with 10 bases in between. The CDR3 sequence is 12 residues long. CDR3 DNA sequence: TGCAGCGTTGTATTGGACCTAGATACGCAGTATTTT. Translated, it gives CSVVLDLDTQYF.

This clone was observed once. The chain links TRBV11-2 to TRBJ2-2, with D uncertain. The V gene lost 0 bases and the J gene lost 5 bases, with 10 bases spanning the gap. This CDR3 has 15 amino acids. Germline V gives CDR1 SGHAT, CDR2 FQNNGV. The CDR3 nucleotides read TGTGCCAGCAGCTTAGAACACCGGTTGACCGGGGAGCTGTTTTTT. This encodes CASSLEHRLTGELFF.

V is TRBV6-1 and J is TRBJ1-2, with TRBD1 matching 9 bases. The CDR3 covers 15 residues. Trimming cost V 3 bases and J 8 bases; bases outside gene matches: 10. Germline V gene sequence: CDR1 MNHNS, CDR2 SASEGT. The CDR3 nucleotides are TGTGCCAGCAGTGAGACCGGGGACAGGGTACAGGGCTACACCTTC. It is translated as CASSETGDRVQGYTF.

The chain links TRBV11-3 to TRBJ2-2; D is ambiguous. Germline V gene data show CDR1 as SGHNT and CDR2 as YENEEA. The V end was cut by 1 base, the J end by 6 bases, with 6 bases between. The CDR3 is 13 amino acids. The CDR3: CASSLVDAGELFF. In DNA form, the CDR3 reads TGTGCCAGCAGCTTAGTGGACGCCGGGGAGCTGTTTTTT.